Below are 27 T cell receptor beta chains sequenced from a single sample in a study of blood T cell repertoires in COVID-19. Produced via immunoSEQ multiplex PCR; TCRdb's table is partial and in-frame only. The data show roughly 260,000 clones, around 87% seen once. The sequencing sample was made of peripheral blood. These receptors all stem from a woman aged 45 to 65 with acute or convalescent COVID-19.

The V call is TRBV2, the J call TRBJ1-3; the D is unclear. The CDR3 is 12 residues long. Germline V gene lookup returns CDR1 SNHLY and CDR2 FYNNEI. V was clipped by 6 bases and J by 0 bases, with 3 bases between them. The CDR3 nucleotides read TGTGCCAGCAGGGCCTCTGGAAACACCATATATTTT. Protein sequence: CASRASGNTIYF.

V usage is TRBV6-5 and J usage is TRBJ2-7, with D possibly TRBD1 on 6 matching bases. Per the germline V gene, CDR1 is MNHEY and CDR2 is SVGAGI. V gave up 2 bases and J gave up 3 bases, with 11 bases separating them. The CDR3 extends over 14 amino acids. CDR3 loop: CASSYVQGFYEQYF. In nucleotides, the CDR3 is TGTGCCAGCAGTTACGTACAGGGTTTCTACGAGCAGTACTTC.

V usage is TRBV5-1 and J usage is TRBJ1-1, with a weak D call TRBD1 (5 bases). CDR1 and CDR2 from the germline V gene are SGHRS and YFSETQ. The ends were cut back, 3 bases at V and 7 bases at J, with 13 bases in the middle. The CDR3 has 13 residues. The CDR3 loop reads CASSSGNLGEAFF. The CDR3 DNA follows: TGCGCCAGCAGCTCAGGGAACCTTGGTGAAGCTTTCTTT.

A remark on this clone: The junction differs from germline at one of its ends, possibly a read error. This chain joins TRBV6-5 and TRBJ2-3, with 9 bases matching TRBD2. CDR1 and CDR2 from the germline V gene are MNHEY and SVGAGI. This CDR3 comprises 16 residues. Here the CDR3 reads CASSHSSGVSTDTQYF. For the CDR3, the DNA is TGTGCCAGCAGTCACTCTAGCGGGGTGAGCACAGATACGCAGTATTTT.

The CDR3 protein is CASSLSTAGGGYGYTF. CDR3 nucleotides: TGTGCCAGCAGTTTAAGTACGGCAGGGGGCGGCTATGGCTACACCTTC. The J gene is TRBJ1-2, the V gene TRBV28; 8 bases align to TRBD1. V lost 2 bases to trimming and J lost 4 bases; unmatched junction nucleotides: 9. The length of the CDR3 is 16 residues. Germline V lookup: CDR1 MDHEN, CDR2 SYDVKM.

This clone has only one observation. The chain joins TRBV12-5 to TRBJ2-5; the match to TRBD2 covers 8 bases. Per germline, CDR1 LGHNT and CDR2 FRNRAP. The CDR3 is made up of 16 amino acids. Losses at the gene ends were 4 bases for V and 1 base for J; bases not matched to a gene: 8. CDR3 nucleotides: TGTGCTAGTGGTTCTTACCGAACTAGCGGCCAAGAGACCCAGTACTTC. Protein product: CASGSYRTSGQETQYF. Full variable domain (missing parts from reference TRBV12-5 and TRBJ2-5): DARVTQTPRHKVTEMGQEVTMRCQPILGHNTVFWYRQTMMQGLELLAYFRNRAPLDDSGMPKDRFSAEMPDATLATLKIQPSEPRDSAVYFCASGSYRTSGQETQYFGPGTRLLVL.

The chain recombines TRBV7-3 with TRBJ1-1; D remains unclear. Germline V gene data show CDR1 as SGHTA and CDR2 as FQGTGA. This CDR3 contains 13 residues. V was clipped by 5 bases and J by 5 bases, with 12 bases between them. This CDR3 is CASSQAPGTEAFF. DNA for the CDR3: TGTGCCAGCAGCCAGGCCCCTGGGACTGAAGCTTTCTTT.

The V call is TRBV28, the J call TRBJ2-5, with a weak D call TRBD2 (5 bases). Between the trimmed V and J ends, which lost 1 base and 4 bases, there was a span of 16 bases. The CDR3 loop spans 16 amino acids. In germline, CDR1 is MDHEN, CDR2 SYDVKM. The CDR3 protein is CASSLSRRDGRETQYF. The CDR3, as DNA: TGTGCCAGCAGTTTATCTCGACGGGATGGGCGAGAGACCCAGTACTTC.

The chain recombines TRBV18 with TRBJ1-1, with D perhaps matching TRBD1 (6 bases). Trimming removed 2 bases at V and 1 base at J, with 20 bases between. The germline CDR1 and CDR2 sequences are KGHSH and LQKENI. The CDR3 sequence is 18 residues long. The CDR3 is CASSPRIQTGHTNTEAFF. DNA of the CDR3: TGTGCCAGCTCACCAAGAATACAAACGGGACACACGAACACTGAAGCTTTCTTT.

Only a few counts were recorded for this clone. V is TRBV29-1 and J is TRBJ1-1; D is unresolved. The CDR3 runs 11 residues. Germline V gene lookup returns CDR1 SQVTM and CDR2 ANQGSEA. The germline V and J ends were trimmed by 6 bases and 11 bases, with 16 bases remaining between them. The CDR3 DNA reads as TGCAGCGTAGTCCCCGCGGGTGAGGCTTTCTTT. Its protein product is CSVVPAGEAFF.

This clone has a single count. The rearrangement joins TRBV28 to TRBJ2-7; TRBD1 matches at 9 bases. CDR3 length: 17 amino acids. CDR1 is MDHEN, CDR2 SYDVKM, per germline. Trimming at V came to 2 bases and at J to 0 bases, leaving 8 bases not matched to a gene. CDR3 DNA: TGTGCCAGCAGTTTACCCAGGGACAGGGTGGTCTCCTACGAGCAGTACTTC. Protein sequence: CASSLPRDRVVSYEQYF.

This clone came up once. The chain uses TRBV11-1 and TRBJ1-2, with TRBD1 identical over 7 bases. V lost 5 bases to trimming and J lost 7 bases; unmatched junction nucleotides: 16. Germline values: CDR1 SGHAT, CDR2 FQDESV (reference sequence). This CDR3 has 16 residues. The CDR3 spells CASSLRQGWLVSGYTF. CDR3 in DNA: TGTGCCAGCAGCCTGCGACAGGGATGGCTGGTTAGTGGCTACACCTTC.

V usage is TRBV7-2 and J usage is TRBJ1-1; D gene ambiguous. V was shortened by 1 base and J by 3 bases, with 12 bases between the two germline ends. The CDR3 is made up of 15 amino acids. Germline-derived CDR1 and CDR2 are SGHTA and FQGNSA. The DNA for the CDR3 is TGTGCCAGCAGCTTAGTCGGGTACGGAGACACTGAAGCTTTCTTT. It is translated as CASSLVGYGDTEAFF. Looking up the rest from reference TRBV7-2 and TRBJ1-1 gives the full variable domain: GAGVSQSPSNKVTEKGKDVELRCDPISGHTALYWYRQSLGQGLEFLIYFQGNSAPDKSGLPSDRFSAERTGGSVSTLTIQRTQQEDSAVYLCASSLVGYGDTEAFFGQGTRLTVV.

This chain joins TRBV7-2 and TRBJ2-5; 8 nucleotides line up with TRBD1. The germline CDR1 and CDR2 sequences are SGHTA and FQGNSA. The length of the CDR3 is 16 residues. The trim removed 4 bases at V and 5 bases at J, leaving 12 bases unmatched. The CDR3 is CASSSNAGGAGETQYF. In nucleotides, the CDR3 is TGTGCCAGCAGCTCTAATGCAGGGGGCGCAGGGGAGACCCAGTACTTC.

The rearrangement uses TRBV5-4 and TRBJ2-1, with 11 positions matching TRBD1. V was clipped by 4 bases and J by 9 bases; unmatched bases: 6. The CDR3 consists of 14 residues. The germline gives CDR1 SGHNT, CDR2 YYREEE (reference sequence). DNA of the CDR3: TGTGCCAGCAGCCTGGGACAGGGGGACGGTGAGCAGTTCTTC. Translation: CASSLGQGDGEQFF.

This chain connects TRBV5-4 to TRBJ1-4; 8 bases are a match to TRBD1. The CDR3 has 14 amino acids. Germline V lookup: CDR1 SGHNT, CDR2 YYREEE (reference sequence). After removal of 5 bases from V and 7 bases from J, the junction contained 7 bases not matched to a gene. The CDR3 loop is CASRPTGGAEKLFF. CDR3 in DNA: TGTGCCAGCAGGCCCACAGGGGGAGCTGAAAAACTGTTTTTT.

The chain combines TRBV25-1 with TRBJ2-5; D ambiguous. V was cut by 3 bases and J by 8 bases, with 4 bases left in between. Germline CDR1 MGHDK, CDR2 SYGVNS. This CDR3 is built from 10 residues. The CDR3 sequence is CASSDLTQYF. CDR3 bases: TGTGCCAGCAGTGATTTAACCCAGTACTTC. The full variable domain, rest sourced from reference TRBV25-1 and TRBJ2-5, is EADIYQTPRYLVIGTGKKITLECSQTMGHDKMYWYQQDPGMELHLIHYSYGVNSTEKGDLSSESTVSRIRTEHFPLTLESARPSHTSQYLCASSDLTQYFGPGTRLLVL.

This chain joins TRBV28 and TRBJ1-6, with 9 positions matching TRBD1. The CDR3 runs to 15 residues. V lost 5 bases and J lost 10; bases outside the gene matches: 9. CDR1 is MDHEN, CDR2 SYDVKM, per germline. As DNA, the CDR3 is TGTGCCAGCAGTCCACCGGGACAGGGTAAATCACCCCTCCACTTT. Residues: CASSPPGQGKSPLHF.

The chain recombines TRBV23-1 with TRBJ2-2; 7 positions match TRBD1. TRBV23-1 is an open reading frame whose function is uncertain. The CDR3 loop spans 16 amino acids. Germline trimming cut 4 bases from V and 1 base from J; bases unmatched to any gene: 6. The DNA of the CDR3 is TGCGCCAGCAGTCCATCAGGGACAGAGAACACCGGGGAGCTGTTTTTT. Encoded protein: CASSPSGTENTGELFF.

V usage is TRBV6-6 and J usage is TRBJ1-1, with 10 bases aligning to TRBD1. This CDR3 has 15 amino acids. V lost 3 bases, J lost 5 bases, and 6 bases stayed unmatched. Germline V lookup: CDR1 MNHNY, CDR2 SVGAGI (reference sequence). CDR3 loop: CASSYWTGGRTEAFF. CDR3 nucleotide sequence: TGTGCCAGCAGTTATTGGACAGGGGGGAGGACTGAAGCTTTCTTT.

V gene TRBV28 combines with J gene TRBJ2-7; 9 positions match TRBD2. J gave up 0 bases and V 3 bases, and 18 bases lay outside the gene matches. The CDR3 spans 20 residues. The germline V gene has CDR1 MDHEN and CDR2 SYDVKM. CDR3 region: CASSLDLGASGMIFSYEQYF. In nucleotides, the CDR3 is TGTGCCAGCAGTTTGGATCTTGGGGCTAGCGGGATGATATTCTCCTACGAGCAGTACTTC.

The rearrangement uses TRBV18 and TRBJ1-1; D not certain. This CDR3 has 13 amino acids. V lost 5 bases to trimming and J lost 10 bases, with 17 bases between them. The V gene's germline CDR1 is KGHSH and CDR2 LQKENI. In DNA, the CDR3 is TGTGCCAGCTCATCCTTAAGTGAGGCCGGAGCTTTCTTT. Its translation is CASSSLSEAGAFF.

The rearrangement joins TRBV5-1 to TRBJ1-4, with 7 nucleotides matching TRBD1. The CDR3 consists of 15 residues. Germline lookup yields CDR1 SGHRS and CDR2 YFSETQ. Losses at the gene ends were 3 bases for V and 0 bases for J; bases not matched to a gene: 2. In DNA form, the CDR3 reads TGCGCCAGCAGCTACGGGACAGCAACTAATGAAAAACTGTTTTTT. As protein: CASSYGTATNEKLFF. Supplemented by reference TRBV5-1 and TRBJ1-4, the full variable domain reads KAGVTQTPRYLIKTRGQQVTLSCSPISGHRSVSWYQQTPGQGLQFLFEYFSETQRNKGNFPGRFSGRQFSNSRSEMNVSTLELGDSALYLCASSYGTATNEKLFFGSGTQLSVL.

The V call is TRBV15, the J call TRBJ1-2; no clear D. Per the germline V gene, CDR1 is LNHNV and CDR2 is YYDKDF (reference sequence). The CDR3 loop spans 13 amino acids. V was cut by 0 bases and J by 5 bases, with 7 bases left in between. The CDR3 region is CATSRDPGYGYTF. CDR3 coding DNA: TGTGCCACCAGCAGAGATCCAGGATATGGCTACACCTTC.

In this sample, this clone turned up a few times. The genes are TRBV5-6 and TRBJ1-5; perhaps TRBD1 as D (6 bases). The CDR3 runs to 18 residues. Germline CDR1 and CDR2: SGHDT and YYEEEE. Trimming took off 0 bases at V and 4 bases at J, with 20 bases between the two ends. The CDR3 reads CASSLGSLAGAQNQPQHF. The CDR3 region has the DNA TGTGCCAGCAGCTTGGGTAGCCTGGCAGGGGCCCAAAATCAGCCCCAGCATTTT.

The chain couples TRBV28 to TRBJ2-7, with 10 bases identical to TRBD2. V shed 8 bases and J 2 bases; nucleotides not matched to a gene: 12. The CDR3 is 16 amino acids. Germline assignment: CDR1 MDHEN and CDR2 SYDVKM. This chain's CDR3 is CASLDWGTSDTYEQYF. In DNA form, the CDR3 reads TGTGCCAGCCTCGATTGGGGGACTAGCGATACCTACGAGCAGTACTTC.

This clone was detected only a few times. This chain uses TRBV5-1 with TRBJ1-5; D gene ambiguous. Germline V gene lookup returns CDR1 SGHRS and CDR2 YFSETQ. CDR3 length equals 16 residues. The V gene lost 4 bases and the J gene lost 4 bases, with 18 bases spanning the gap. Here the CDR3 reads CASSPEGNLGNQPQHF. CDR3 in DNA: TGCGCCAGCAGCCCTGAGGGAAACCTTGGTAATCAGCCCCAGCATTTT. The full variable domain, completed using reference TRBV5-1 and TRBJ1-5, is KAGVTQTPRYLIKTRGQQVTLSCSPISGHRSVSWYQQTPGQGLQFLFEYFSETQRNKGNFPGRFSGRQFSNSRSEMNVSTLELGDSALYLCASSPEGNLGNQPQHFGDGTRLSIL.